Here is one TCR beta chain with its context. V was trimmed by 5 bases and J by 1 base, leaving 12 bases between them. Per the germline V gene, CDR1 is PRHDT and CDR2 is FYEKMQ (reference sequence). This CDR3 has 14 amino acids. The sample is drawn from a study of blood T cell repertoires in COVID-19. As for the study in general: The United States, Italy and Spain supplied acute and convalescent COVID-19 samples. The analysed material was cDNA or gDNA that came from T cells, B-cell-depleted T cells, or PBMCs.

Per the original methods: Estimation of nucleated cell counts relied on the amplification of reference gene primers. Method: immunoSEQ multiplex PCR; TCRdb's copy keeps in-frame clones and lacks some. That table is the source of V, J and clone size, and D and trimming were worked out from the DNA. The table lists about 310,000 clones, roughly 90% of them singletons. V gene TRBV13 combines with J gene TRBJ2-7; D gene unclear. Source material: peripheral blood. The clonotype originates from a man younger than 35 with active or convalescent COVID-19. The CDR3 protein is CASSPRDSSYEQYF. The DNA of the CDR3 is TGTGCCAGCAGCCCCCGAGATAGTTCCTACGAGCAGTACTTC.